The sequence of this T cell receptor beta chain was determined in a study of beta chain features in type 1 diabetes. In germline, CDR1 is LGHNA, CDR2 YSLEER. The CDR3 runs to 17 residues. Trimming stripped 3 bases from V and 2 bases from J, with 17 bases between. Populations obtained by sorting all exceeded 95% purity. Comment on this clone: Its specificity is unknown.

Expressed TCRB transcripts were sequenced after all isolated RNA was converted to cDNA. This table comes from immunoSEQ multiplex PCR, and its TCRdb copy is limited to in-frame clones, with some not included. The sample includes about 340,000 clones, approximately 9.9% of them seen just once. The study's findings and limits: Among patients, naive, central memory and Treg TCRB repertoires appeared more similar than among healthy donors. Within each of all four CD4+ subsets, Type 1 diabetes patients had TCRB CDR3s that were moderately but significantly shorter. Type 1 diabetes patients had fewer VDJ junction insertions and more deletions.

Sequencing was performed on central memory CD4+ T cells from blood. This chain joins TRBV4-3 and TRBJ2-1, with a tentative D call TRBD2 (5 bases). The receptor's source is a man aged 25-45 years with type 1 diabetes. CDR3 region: CASSQARSGRAYNEQFF. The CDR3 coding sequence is TGCGCCAGCAGCCAGGCTCGCAGCGGACGGGCCTACAATGAGCAGTTCTTC.